One T cell receptor beta chain is described in this entry. This sample is drawn from a study of glioma-infiltrating T cells after dendritic cell vaccination. Turning to the study itself: At biweekly intervals, patients got three intradermal dendritic cell vaccine injections.

CDR3 length: 11 amino acids. Germline CDR1 GTSNPN, CDR2 SVGIG (reference sequence). V was cut by 1 base and J by 9 bases, with 7 bases left in between. Time point in this sample: after dendritic cell vaccination, including at tumor progression/relapse. PBMC were collected before vaccination, two weeks after the third vaccination, and at progression. Sequenced by immunoSEQ multiplex PCR; TCRdb stores in-frame clones only, minus some. The table shows fewer than 60,000 clones, with 75% to 90% occurring only once. The source of this sequence is a human donor with glioblastoma. The sample consisted of blood, taken after dendritic cell vaccination. This sequence joins TRBV30 and TRBJ2-1; D is unclear. The chain's CDR3 is CAWSALLEQFF. The CDR3 region has the DNA TGTGCCTGGAGTGCCCTTCTTGAGCAGTTCTTC.